The 3 T cell receptor beta chains below come from one sample, sequenced in a study of clonality assessment in lymphoblastic leukemia (dated by TCRdb to about 2018). Libraries were made using PCR. Sequencing instrument: Illumina MiSeq. TCRdb's own reprocessing of the public reads used fastp at Q25 and MiXCR and kept productive beta chains. When rows share a CDR3 protein, they turn into one entry using the most common DNA and genes. Present in this sample are a few hundred distinct CDR3 sequences, around 29% of which were seen just once. The ten largest clones take up about 24% of the sample. The origin of the receptors is a human donor with acute lymphoblastic leukemia.

This clonotype was counted between two and nine times. The chain combines TRBV5-1 with TRBJ1-2; the match to TRBD1 covers 7 bases. Unmatched junction bases numbered 10, after V lost 4 bases and J lost 4 bases. The CDR3 loop spans 15 amino acids. Per germline, CDR1 SGHRS and CDR2 YFSETQ. The CDR3 DNA is TGCGCCAGCAGCCTACAAGGGGACAGCGTCTATGGCTACACCTTC. Amino acids: CASSLQGDSVYGYTF.

The chain carries TRBV7-9 and TRBJ2-1; 10 positions agree with TRBD2. The CDR3 covers 20 residues. V shed 3 bases, J shed 4 bases, and the junction held 18 bases outside the gene matches. From germline, CDR1 is SEHNR and CDR2 FQNEAQ (reference sequence). The CDR3: CASSLLAGVTQSPEYNEQFF. As DNA, the CDR3 is TGTGCCAGCAGCTTGCTAGCGGGAGTTACCCAATCACCAGAATACAATGAGCAGTTCTTC.

The sample holds a few counts of this clonotype. The J gene is TRBJ1-2, the V gene TRBV29-1; TRBD1 matches 11 bases. The CDR3 spans 14 residues. From germline, CDR1 is SQVTM and CDR2 ANQGSEA. V shed 3 bases, J shed 8 bases, and the junction held 8 bases outside the gene matches. CDR3 residues: CSVDRTGGTRGYTF. The CDR3 DNA follows: TGCAGCGTTGATCGGACAGGGGGCACGAGGGGCTACACCTTC. The variable domain in full, with the rest retrieved from reference TRBV29-1 and TRBJ1-2, is SAVISQKPSRDICQRGTSLTIQCQVDSQVTMMFWYRQQPGQSLTLIATANQGSEATYESGFVIDKFPISRPNLTFSTLTVSNMSPEDSSIYLCSVDRTGGTRGYTFGSGTRLTVV.